This T cell receptor beta chain stems from a study of blood T cell repertoires in COVID-19. Study information: Acute-phase and convalescent COVID-19 samples originated in the United States, Italy and Spain. In each case, the material was cDNA or gDNA derived from T cells, B-cell-depleted T cells, or PBMCs.

The CDR3 runs 15 residues. After removal of 5 bases from V and 3 bases from J, the junction contained 7 bases not matched to a gene. In germline, CDR1 is KGHSH, CDR2 LQKENI. Study processing details: Using reference gene primer amplification, nucleated cell counts were estimated. Repertoires were generated with immunoSEQ multiplex PCR, while TCRdb's copy carries only in-frame clones and drops some. The D gene and trimming were derived from the DNA, and the V and J assignments and clone size from that table. The top ten hold approximately 5% of the sample, which has around 69,000 clones, 89% seen once.

V gene TRBV18 combines with J gene TRBJ2-7, with 10 nucleotides matching TRBD1. The receptor comes from a woman between 45 and 65 years old with active COVID-19. The material sequenced was peripheral blood. Here the CDR3 DNA reads TGTGCCAGCTCATTGGGGACAGGGGCTGACTACGAGCAGTACTTC. Translated: CASSLGTGADYEQYF.